Given below is one T cell receptor beta chain in context. Its antigen remains unknown. These data come from a study of Tregs in tolerant kidney transplant recipients. Study in general: Recipients received nonmyeloablative bone marrow transplants from related graft donors, with transient mixed chimerism. General observations from the study: In tolerant patients, donor-specific Tregs outgrew total Tregs, suggesting antigen-driven expansion. Changing PCR primers prevented nucleotide comparison between some patients' samples.

Profiled with immunoSEQ multiplex PCR; TCRdb holds only in-frame clones, not every one. The sample holds about 94,000 clones, roughly 93% seen once. The starting material was CD4+ T cells from blood, obtained before the transplant. The TCR comes from a human donor who received a combined kidney and bone marrow transplant.

This CDR3 is CASSYRTPLGETQYF. CDR3 coding DNA: TGTGCCAGCAGTTACCGGACTCCCCTCGGAGAGACCCAGTACTTC. The chain carries TRBV6-5 and TRBJ2-5; D perhaps matches TRBD2 (5 bases). V lost 2 bases to trimming and J lost 4 bases, with 14 bases between them. Germline V gene lookup returns CDR1 MNHEY and CDR2 SVGAGI. This CDR3 region has 15 residues.